One sample yielded the 16 T cell receptor beta chains listed below, sequenced in a study of T-cell reconstitution after alpha-beta-depleted transplantation in children. Molecular barcoding with unique molecular identifiers was used for the TCRbeta library. One entry per CDR3 protein, called by TCRdb with MiXCR from the PCR reads. The data show 900,000 or so distinct CDR3 sequences, with about 16% seen just once and roughly 5% held by the top ten. This material consisted of PBMCs, mostly from graft donor cells, taken 360 days after TCRalphabeta/CD19-depleted stem cell transplant. The receptor set was obtained from a male patient younger than 18 who had a stem cell transplant for acute lymphoblastic leukemia, so the T cells may come from the graft donor.

The chain has TRBV27 and TRBJ2-5, with TRBD2 matching 10 bases. The germline V gene has CDR1 MNHEY and CDR2 SMNVEV (reference sequence). The CDR3 length is 16 residues. Trimming cost V 4 bases and J 0 bases; bases outside gene matches: 5. CDR3 nucleotides: TGTGCCAGCAGTTCCGGACTAGCGGCTTACCAAGAGACCCAGTACTTC. Its protein product is CASSSGLAAYQETQYF.

This clonotype has more than one count but fewer than ten. The CDR3 DNA sequence: TGCAGCGTTGTTCCCGGAGTAGCGGGATACGAGCAGTACTTC. It specifies CSVVPGVAGYEQYF. This rearrangement joins TRBV29-1 to TRBJ2-7; TRBD2 agrees at 8 bases. V shed 4 bases and J 4 bases; nucleotides not matched to a gene: 9. Germline V gives CDR1 SQVTM, CDR2 ANQGSEA. CDR3 length equals 14 residues.

This clonotype has more than one count but fewer than ten. The gene calls are TRBV6-2 or TRBV6-3 and TRBJ2-3; 16 bases map to TRBD2. CDR1 MNHEY and CDR2 SVGEGT come from the germline V gene. V shed 5 bases, J shed 4 bases, and the junction held 9 bases outside the gene matches. The CDR3 is 18 amino acids. CDR3: CASSGPGLAGGPADTQYF. The CDR3 nucleotides are TGTGCCAGCAGTGGACCGGGACTAGCGGGAGGGCCTGCAGATACGCAGTATTTT.

This clonotype was observed a few times. The rearrangement joins TRBV6-1 to TRBJ1-2; D unresolved. This CDR3 is 15 amino acids long. Germline V CDR1 and CDR2: MNHNS, SASEGT. V gave up 7 bases and J gave up 4 bases, with 19 bases separating them. The DNA for the CDR3 is TGTGCCAGCACCCCCACTGGACGGAACAGCTATGGCTACACCTTC. It translates to CASTPTGRNSYGYTF.

This clonotype has just a few counts. The chain has TRBV7-8 and TRBJ2-1; possible D gene TRBD1, 5 bases. V gave up 3 bases and J gave up 5 bases, with 20 bases separating them. The CDR3 consists of 17 residues. CDR1 SGHVS and CDR2 FQNEAQ come from the germline V gene. CDR3 in amino acids: CASSLRKARQSNNEQFF. The CDR3 DNA follows: TGTGCCAGCAGCTTGAGGAAAGCTCGACAGTCAAACAATGAGCAGTTCTTC.

This clonotype has a count of ten or more. The chain carries TRBV6-5 and TRBJ1-1, with D possibly TRBD1 on 6 matching bases. The CDR3 spans 14 residues. Trimming left V 7 bases short and J 5 bases short, with 17 bases between. Germline V gives CDR1 MNHEY, CDR2 SVGAGI. The CDR3 protein is CASTKQGSLTEAFF. DNA for the CDR3: TGTGCCAGCACCAAACAGGGTAGTCTAACTGAAGCTTTCTTT.

This clonotype was seen a handful of times. Germline and junction disagree at one end, which may indicate a read error. The chain combines TRBV3-1 with TRBJ2-3; 7 bases agree with TRBD2. CDR1 and CDR2 from the germline V gene are LGHDT and YNNKEL (reference sequence). The CDR3 consists of 18 residues. The CDR3 bases are TGTGCCAGCAGTCAAGAAACTAACCTAGCGGCAAGCACAGATACGCAGTATTTT. Translated, it gives CASSQETNLAASTDTQYF.

This clonotype showed up many times. An end of the junction differs from the germline gene, which may be a read error. The J gene is TRBJ2-7, the V gene TRBV5-1; a weak D match, TRBD1 (5 bases). Per the germline V gene, CDR1 is SGHRS and CDR2 is YFSETQ. The CDR3 contains 11 residues. CDR3 DNA sequence: TGTGCCAGCAGTTTGGGGCCTGAGCAGTACTTC. Protein sequence: CASSLGPEQYF.

Many counts were recorded for this clonotype. The CDR3: CASSFDSPEAFF. DNA of the CDR3: TGTGCCAGCAGTTTTGACAGCCCTGAAGCTTTCTTT. The chain joins TRBV12-3 or TRBV12-4 to TRBJ1-1; D might be TRBD1 (5 bases). The ends were cut back, 3 bases at V and 6 bases at J, with 8 bases in the middle. This CDR3 has 12 amino acids.

The chain employs TRBV7-2 and TRBJ2-7, with D perhaps matching TRBD2 (6 bases). V dropped 5 bases and J dropped 3 bases, with 11 bases sitting between them. CDR1 and CDR2 from the germline V gene are SGHTA and FQGNSA. The CDR3 runs to 13 residues. CDR3 sequence: CASSRDWNYEQYF. CDR3 DNA sequence: TGTGCCAGCAGCCGGGACTGGAACTACGAGCAGTACTTC.

The CDR3 DNA follows: TGCAGTGCTAGAGCGGCTAGGGTTCTTTACGAGCAGTACTTC. This codes for CSARAARVLYEQYF. The chain links TRBV20-1 to TRBJ2-7; unclear D gene. With 1 base removed from V and 4 bases from J, the gap between germline ends came to 14 bases. This CDR3 has 14 residues. Germline V gene sequence: CDR1 DFQATT, CDR2 SNEGSKA (reference sequence).

The chain has TRBV4-1 and TRBJ1-5, with TRBD1 matching 7 bases. The length of the CDR3 is 15 residues. CDR1 is MGHRA and CDR2 is YSYEKL in the germline V gene. With V trimmed by 3 bases and J by 4 bases, 6 bases remained unmatched. This chain's CDR3 is CASSQWTGQNQPQHF. CDR3 in DNA: TGCGCCAGCAGCCAGTGGACAGGACAAAATCAGCCCCAGCATTTT.

The rearrangement joins TRBV20-1 to TRBJ2-7; the D gene is possibly TRBD1 (5 bases). Per the germline V gene, CDR1 is DFQATT and CDR2 is SNEGSKA (reference sequence). V was shortened by 6 bases and J by 0 bases, with 15 bases between the two germline ends. The CDR3 runs to 14 residues. The CDR3 nucleotides are TGCAGTGCCCGTTCTGGGGCCTTCTCCTACGAGCAGTACTTC. The encoded protein is CSARSGAFSYEQYF.

V is TRBV12-3 or TRBV12-4 and J is TRBJ2-7; 7 bases match TRBD1. CDR3 size: 14 residues. Trimming cost V 10 bases and J 0 bases; bases outside gene matches: 9. The CDR3 DNA reads TGTGCCATCGCCCGACAGGGCTTCTCCTACGAGCAGTACTTC. Translating it yields CAIARQGFSYEQYF.

This clonotype ranks as medium-sized (0.01 to 0.1%). The chain employs TRBV3-1 and TRBJ1-2, with D possibly being TRBD1 (5 bases). V dropped 4 bases and J dropped 10 bases, with 13 bases sitting between them. CDR3 size: 12 residues. Germline CDR1 LGHDT, CDR2 YNNKEL (reference sequence). CDR3 nucleotides: TGTGCCAGCAGCCTGGGACCTGAGGACTACACCTTC. Encoded protein: CASSLGPEDYTF.

This clonotype has more than one count but fewer than ten. The chain links TRBV12-3 or TRBV12-4 to TRBJ2-7; maybe TRBD2 (5 bases). This CDR3 spans 15 amino acids. V lost 3 bases and J lost 2, with 14 bases in between. Written as DNA, the CDR3 is TGTGCCAGCAGTTTCGGGGAGTTAGGTCCCTACGAGCAGTACTTC. Its protein is CASSFGELGPYEQYF.